This entry features one TCR beta chain sequence. The antigen is not known. The data belong to a study of early T cells in non-severe SARS-CoV-2 infection. About the research overall: Bulk RNA from unsorted whole blood was sequenced; chains were unpaired. Study-wide findings and caveats: Matches to VDJdb favored anti-spike CD8 responses and missed private and CD4 specificities.

The TCR library protocol was used to attach unique molecular identifiers. These identifiers were attached to individual cDNA molecules. TCRdb processed the 5' RACE reads anew with MiXCR; each CDR3 protein has one entry. The repertoire has 65,000 to 95,000 distinct CDR3 sequences, approximately 16% of them found once; the top ten carry approximately 2.9%. Per the germline V gene, CDR1 is LNHDA and CDR2 is SQIVND (reference sequence). The CDR3 sequence is 11 residues long. The V end was cut by 11 bases, the J end by 8 bases, with 15 bases between. The TCR comes from an adult who was a healthcare worker with PCR-confirmed SARS-CoV-2 infection or an uninfected control (not recorded which). The gene calls are TRBV19 and TRBJ1-2, with D uncertain. Sequenced: whole blood. The DNA for the CDR3 is TGTGCCGGAAGAGACTTAGGCGGCTACACCTTC. It encodes CAGRDLGGYTF.